This TCR beta chain was identified in a study of siplizumab effects on memory and regulatory T cells. This CDR3 contains 16 residues. The germline gives CDR1 LNHDA, CDR2 SQIVND (reference sequence). With 7 bases removed from V and 2 bases from J, the gap between germline ends came to 18 bases. Concerning this clone: Its antigen is not known.

About 100,000 TCR templates underwent assay in each sample. Assay: immunoSEQ multiplex PCR; the TCRdb copy retains only in-frame clones and omits some. The data contain some 100,000 clones, more than 85% of them singletons. Findings and limits, study-wide: Naive T cells looked more diverse than memory cells and looked like major alloresponse contributors. Few alloreactive clones mapped to unstimulated subsets. Memory cells that were CD4+ and unstimulated gave rise to alloreactive sequences, which siplizumab significantly reduced.

The V and J genes are TRBV19 and TRBJ1-5; TRBD1 is a possible D gene (6 bases). Sequenced sample: CD4+ T cells sorted from blood. This receptor was taken from a human donor in good health. Some clones in this sample may be carry-over from other donors' samples. The CDR3 loop reads CASTDDRPMGNQPQHF. In DNA, the CDR3 is TGTGCCAGTACCGACGACAGGCCCATGGGCAATCAGCCCCAGCATTTT.